The TCR beta chain described here comes from a study of T cells in Graves' hyperthyroidism and ophthalmopathy. Findings and caveats of the study: Model-based prediction identified ophthalmopathy a median around seven months prior to its onset.

V was shortened by 5 bases and J by 3 bases, with 8 bases between the two germline ends. The CDR3 length is 11 residues. CDR1 GTSNPN and CDR2 SVGIG come from the germline V gene (reference sequence). It was RNA transcripts that yielded the amplified TCR beta CDR3 regions. TCR CDR3 underwent first-round RT-PCR with the HTBI primer set. From the multiplex PCR reads, TCRdb called clonotypes with MiXCR, one entry per CDR3 protein. This table has 400,000 to 500,000 distinct CDR3 sequences, under 15% appearing once. Aged 18 to 65, the patients had hyperthyroidism that was newly diagnosed and had lasted under 2 months. This clonotype was counted ten times or more. Antigen: not known.

The source is a woman younger than 35 with Graves' hyperthyroidism. Sequencing was carried out using blood. The chain is built from TRBV30 and TRBJ2-7, with D unclear. This CDR3 is CAWEAGYEQYF. CDR3 sequence (DNA): TGTGCCTGGGAGGCAGGCTACGAGCAGTACTTC.